This T cell receptor (beta chain) comes out of a study of breast tumors, draining lymph nodes, adjacent tissues. TCRdb processed the multiplex PCR reads anew with MiXCR; each CDR3 protein has one entry. This table holds roughly 130,000 distinct CDR3 sequences, approximately 30% found once. In this sample, this clonotype turned up many times. Axillary draining lymph nodes of breast cancer patients supplied the node samples. Trimming took off 5 bases at V and 0 bases at J, with 16 bases between the two ends. The germline CDR1 and CDR2 sequences are SEHNR and FQNEAQ (reference sequence). The CDR3 extends over 17 amino acids.

The sequence came from a female donor with breast cancer. Some clones in this sample may be carry-over from other donors' samples. J is TRBJ1-4 and V is TRBV7-9, with D uncertain. Sequenced input: axillary lymph node tissue. CDR3 amino acids: CASSETRNSATNEKLFF. In nucleotides, the CDR3 is TGTGCCAGCAGCGAGACTCGAAACAGCGCAACTAATGAAAAACTGTTTTTT. Using reference TRBV7-9 and TRBJ1-4 for the parts outside the CDR3, the full variable domain is DTGVSQNPRHKITKRGQNVTFRCDPISEHNRLYWYRQTLGQGPEFLTYFQNEAQLEKSRLLSDRFSAERPKGSFSTLEIQRTEQGDSAMYLCASSETRNSATNEKLFFGSGTQLSVL.